The 25 T cell receptor beta chains listed next were all sequenced from one sample in a study of shared clonotypes between healthy human individuals. Sequenced by immunoSEQ multiplex PCR; TCRdb stores in-frame clones only, minus some. Found here are more than 2,000,000 clones, 93% of them singletons; the top ten hold roughly 0.36%. Sequenced material: naive CD4+ T cells from PBMCs. Subset of the sample: CD45RA+ positively selected. These receptors were taken from a man younger than 30 in good health. Some clones in this sample may be carry-over from other donors' samples.

The J gene is TRBJ2-3, the V gene TRBV10-2; 8 nucleotides agree with TRBD2. This CDR3 has 15 amino acids. Germline CDR1 WSHSY, CDR2 SAAADI. With V trimmed by 7 bases and J by 10 bases, 16 bases remained unmatched. The CDR3 coding sequence is TGCGCCAGCACCACTTACCCGGGACTAGGGGAGGCGCAGTATTTT. Translated, it gives CASTTYPGLGEAQYF.

This rearrangement joins TRBV7-3 to TRBJ2-1, with 8 bases matching TRBD2. Unmatched junction bases numbered 11, after V lost 4 bases and J lost 9 bases. This CDR3 is 15 amino acids long. Germline V gene lookup returns CDR1 SGHTA and CDR2 FQGTGA. The CDR3: CASSWAPGGPVEQFF. Here the CDR3 DNA reads TGTGCCAGCAGCTGGGCCCCGGGAGGGCCTGTTGAGCAGTTCTTC.

V and J are TRBV19 and TRBJ2-4; 10 bases are a match to TRBD1. CDR3 length equals 17 residues. Germline assignment: CDR1 LNHDA and CDR2 SQIVND (reference sequence). With 3 bases clipped from V and 0 bases from J, the junction kept 5 bases outside the gene matches. The CDR3: CASSISGQGIAKNIQYF. As DNA, the CDR3 is TGTGCCAGTAGTATCTCGGGACAGGGGATAGCCAAAAACATTCAGTACTTC. The full variable domain, rest sourced from reference TRBV19 and TRBJ2-4, is DGGITQSPKYLFRKEGQNVTLSCEQNLNHDAMYWYRQDPGQGLRLIYYSQIVNDFQKGDIAEGYSVSREKKESFPLTVTSAQKNPTAFYLCASSISGQGIAKNIQYFGAGTRLSVL.

This clone has just one count. The chain links TRBV7-9 to TRBJ1-4, with unresolved D. Germline V gives CDR1 SEHNR, CDR2 FQNEAQ (reference sequence). Trimming left V 7 bases short and J 3 bases short, with 3 bases between. The CDR3 loop spans 11 amino acids. CDR3: CASKANEKLFF. CDR3 DNA sequence: TGTGCCAGCAAAGCTAATGAAAAACTGTTTTTT.

About this clone: At the DNA level, this CDR3 is encoded by other sequences in the same sample as well. The chain is built from TRBV6-6 and TRBJ2-5, with D unresolved. V was shortened by 0 bases and J by 5 bases, with 4 bases between the two germline ends. The CDR3 totals 12 residues. Germline V gene sequence: CDR1 MNHNY, CDR2 SVGAGI (reference sequence). The CDR3 coding sequence is TGTGCCAGCAGTTACTCCCAGGAGACCCAGTACTTC. Its translation is CASSYSQETQYF.

A few counts support this clone. The V gene is TRBV4-2, the J gene TRBJ1-2, with 8 bases identical to TRBD1. The germline gives CDR1 LGHNA, CDR2 YNFKEQ. J lost 3 bases, V lost 2 bases, and 2 bases had no gene match. This CDR3 spans 14 amino acids. The CDR3 region has the DNA TGTGCCAGCAGCCAACGGACAGGGCACTATGGCTACACCTTC. Amino acids: CASSQRTGHYGYTF.

This chain connects TRBV28 to TRBJ1-2, with D possibly TRBD1 on 5 matching bases. V lost 6 bases, J lost 6 bases, and 14 bases lay in between. The CDR3 has 13 amino acids. Germline assignment: CDR1 MDHEN and CDR2 SYDVKM. The CDR3: CASRPRGGNGYTF. CDR3 sequence (DNA): TGTGCCAGCAGACCTAGGGGAGGGAATGGCTACACCTTC.

The gene calls are TRBV7-2 and TRBJ1-2; perhaps TRBD1 as D (5 bases). V was trimmed by 5 bases and J by 6 bases, leaving 16 bases between them. The CDR3 is made up of 14 amino acids. CDR1 and CDR2 (germline): SGHTA, FQGNSA. CDR3: CASSPRQYLHGYTF. DNA of the CDR3: TGTGCCAGCAGCCCCAGACAGTATCTCCATGGCTACACCTTC.

The J gene is TRBJ2-1, the V gene TRBV28; 10 nucleotides align to TRBD2. With V trimmed by 7 bases and J by 1 base, 4 bases remained unmatched. The CDR3 contains 15 residues. The germline V gene encodes CDR1 MDHEN and CDR2 SYDVKM. CDR3 coding DNA: TGTGCCAGCACTTCAGCGGGAGGGTCCTACAATGAGCAGTTCTTC. Translation gives CASTSAGGSYNEQFF.

The count of this clone is one. V and J are TRBV18 and TRBJ2-2; D may be TRBD2 (5 bases). This CDR3 has 15 amino acids. V dropped 4 bases and J dropped 2 bases, with 11 bases sitting between them. Germline V gene sequence: CDR1 KGHSH, CDR2 LQKENI. CDR3 DNA: TGTGCCAGCTCACACCCCGGGATCAACACCGGGGAGCTGTTTTTT. This encodes CASSHPGINTGELFF.

The genes are TRBV6-5 and TRBJ2-1; 11 nucleotides align to TRBD2. The germline gives CDR1 MNHEY, CDR2 SVGAGI. This CDR3 spans 16 amino acids. With V trimmed by 0 bases and J by 7 bases, 5 bases remained unmatched. The DNA for the CDR3 is TGTGCCAGCAGTTACTCGCCTAGCGGGAGGAGGAATGAGCAGTTCTTC. Protein sequence: CASSYSPSGRRNEQFF.

This chain joins TRBV5-4 and TRBJ2-7; TRBD1 or TRBD2 may be the D gene (6 bases each). V was trimmed by 0 bases and J by 5 bases, leaving 12 bases between them. CDR1 and CDR2 (germline): SGHNT, YYREEE (reference sequence). This CDR3 spans 14 amino acids. This CDR3 reads CASSLGGARDEQYF. The CDR3 region has the DNA TGTGCCAGCAGCTTGGGGGGGGCGCGGGACGAGCAGTACTTC.

The chain recombines TRBV29-1 with TRBJ1-4; D gene ambiguous. CDR1 and CDR2 from the germline V gene are SQVTM and ANQGSEA. The CDR3 covers 14 residues. The V end lost 0 bases, the J end lost 0 bases, and 5 bases lay between the germline ends. Written as DNA, the CDR3 is TGCAGCGTTGAAGAGGTAGCAACTAATGAAAAACTGTTTTTT. It translates to CSVEEVATNEKLFF.

CDR3 DNA sequence: TGTGCCAGCAGTTACTCAGGGTTCAACGAGCAGTACTTC. It specifies CASSYSGFNEQYF. This chain joins TRBV6-5 and TRBJ2-7; D is ambiguous. Germline V lookup: CDR1 MNHEY, CDR2 SVGAGI. V lost 0 bases and J lost 5, with 8 bases in between. CDR3 length: 13 residues.

The V gene is TRBV7-8, the J gene TRBJ1-2; 9 nucleotides line up with TRBD1. Trimming removed 5 bases from V and 6 bases from J; junction bases left unmatched: 10. The CDR3 has 15 residues. Germline CDR1 SGHVS, CDR2 FQNEAQ. CDR3 DNA sequence: TGTGCCAGCAGCGCTGCTCCGGGACAGGGAAATGGCTACACCTTC. It is translated as CASSAAPGQGNGYTF. Supplemented by reference TRBV7-8 and TRBJ1-2, the full variable domain reads GAGVSQSPRYKVAKRGQDVALRCDPISGHVSLFWYQQALGQGPEFLTYFQNEAQLDKSGLPSDRFFAERPEGSVSTLKIQRTQQEDSAVYLCASSAAPGQGNGYTFGSGTRLTVV.

This chain connects TRBV5-1 to TRBJ2-3; 7 nucleotides agree with TRBD2. The CDR3 is 17 amino acids. Germline-derived CDR1 and CDR2 are SGHRS and YFSETQ. With 0 bases clipped from V and 6 bases from J, the junction kept 13 bases outside the gene matches. The CDR3 sequence is CASSLGEASGPGDTQYF. The CDR3 nucleotides read TGCGCCAGCAGCTTGGGTGAGGCTAGCGGTCCGGGCGATACGCAGTATTTT.

This chain links TRBV7-8 with TRBJ2-1; D is ambiguous. The CDR3 extends over 17 amino acids. V was trimmed by 1 base and J by 0 bases, leaving 13 bases between them. Germline V gene sequence: CDR1 SGHVS, CDR2 FQNEAQ. CDR3 region: CASSLGRALRSYNEQFF. CDR3 sequence (DNA): TGTGCCAGCAGCTTAGGTCGGGCTCTCCGCTCCTACAATGAGCAGTTCTTC.

The gene calls are TRBV6-4 and TRBJ1-5; a possible D gene is TRBD1 (6 bases). This CDR3 region has 18 residues. Trimming removed 6 bases at V and 1 base at J, with 22 bases between. Germline values: CDR1 MRHNA, CDR2 SNTAGT. CDR3 region: CASSVFRSGVPSNQPQHF. The CDR3 nucleotides read TGTGCCAGCAGCGTCTTTAGGTCAGGGGTACCGAGCAATCAGCCCCAGCATTTT.

The chain links TRBV25-1 to TRBJ2-2; perhaps D is TRBD1 or TRBD2 (7 bases each). V was shortened by 7 bases and J by 0 bases, with 21 bases between the two germline ends. Germline CDR1 and CDR2: MGHDK and SYGVNS. The CDR3 runs 18 residues. CDR3 bases: TGTGCCAGCACCCCCAGGGGGGGGCCCTTTGCGAACACCGGGGAGCTGTTTTTT. This sequence encodes CASTPRGGPFANTGELFF. Full variable domain (outside the CDR3, taken from reference TRBV25-1 and TRBJ2-2): EADIYQTPRYLVIGTGKKITLECSQTMGHDKMYWYQQDPGMELHLIHYSYGVNSTEKGDLSSESTVSRIRTEHFPLTLESARPSHTSQYLCASTPRGGPFANTGELFFGEGSRLTVL.

The rearrangement links TRBV6-5 to TRBJ1-5; D is unresolved. V lost 6 bases and J 3 bases, leaving 12 bases between the germline ends. The CDR3 spans 14 residues. The germline gives CDR1 MNHEY, CDR2 SVGAGI. In DNA form, the CDR3 reads TGTGCCAGCAGCCCCAAGGCAGCCAATCAGCCCCAGCATTTT. This translates into CASSPKAANQPQHF.

The chain couples TRBV5-1 to TRBJ2-1, with a possible D match to TRBD2 (6 bases). The CDR3 has 15 amino acids. The ends were cut back, 0 bases at V and 7 bases at J, with 14 bases in the middle. Germline values: CDR1 SGHRS, CDR2 YFSETQ. The CDR3 reads CASSLASDSGNEQFF. The DNA for the CDR3 is TGCGCCAGCAGCTTGGCTAGCGATTCCGGGAATGAGCAGTTCTTC.

The V gene is TRBV7-2, the J gene TRBJ2-1; D is ambiguous. Germline loops: CDR1 SGHTA, CDR2 FQGNSA. This CDR3 region has 14 residues. Trimming cost V 1 base and J 7 bases, with 11 bases left between them. CDR3 residues: CASSLGSQGNEQFF. The DNA for the CDR3 is TGTGCCAGCAGCTTAGGGTCCCAAGGGAATGAGCAGTTCTTC.

The chain couples TRBV7-8 to TRBJ1-2; TRBD1 might be the D (5 bases). CDR3 length: 16 residues. Germline loops: CDR1 SGHVS, CDR2 FQNEAQ. V shed 5 bases and J shed 7 bases, with 23 bases lying between them. The CDR3 region has the DNA TGTGCCAGCAGCCCCCGTGGGGACGTCGCCCCCCTTGGCTACACCTTC. It yields the protein CASSPRGDVAPLGYTF.

The J gene is TRBJ2-6, the V gene TRBV27; D remains unclear. Trimming took off 5 bases at V and 0 bases at J, with 5 bases between the two ends. The CDR3 covers 14 residues. The V gene's germline CDR1 is MNHEY and CDR2 SMNVEV (reference sequence). The CDR3 region has the DNA TGTGCCAGCAGTCGAAACTCTGGGGCCAACGTCCTGACTTTC. It yields the protein CASSRNSGANVLTF.

The V gene is TRBV6-6, the J gene TRBJ2-1, with D perhaps TRBD2 (6 bases). Germline CDR1 is MNHNY and CDR2 is SVGAGI (reference sequence). V lost 7 bases and J 5 bases, leaving 15 bases between the germline ends. This CDR3 has 14 amino acids. The CDR3 loop is CASTRDGGNNEQFF. For the CDR3, the DNA is TGTGCCAGCACCCGGGACGGGGGAAACAATGAGCAGTTCTTC.